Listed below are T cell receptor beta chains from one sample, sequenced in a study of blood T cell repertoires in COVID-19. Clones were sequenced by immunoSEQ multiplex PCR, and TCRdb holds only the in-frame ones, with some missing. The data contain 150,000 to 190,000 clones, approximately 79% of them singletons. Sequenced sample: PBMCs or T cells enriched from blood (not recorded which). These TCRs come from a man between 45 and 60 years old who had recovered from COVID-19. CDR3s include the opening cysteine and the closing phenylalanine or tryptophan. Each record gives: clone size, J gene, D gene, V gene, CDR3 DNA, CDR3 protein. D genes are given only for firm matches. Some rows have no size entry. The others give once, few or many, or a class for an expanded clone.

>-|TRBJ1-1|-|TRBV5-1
TGCGCCAGCAGCCGGTGGGGTGGAGGGAACACTGAAGCTTTCTTT
CASSRWGGGNTEAFF
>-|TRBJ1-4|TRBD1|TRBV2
TGTGCCAGCAGTGTACAGGGGCTTAATGAAAAACTGTTTTTT
CASSVQGLNEKLFF
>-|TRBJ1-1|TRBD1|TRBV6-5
TGTGCCAGCAGGGGGACAGGGGGAAGGGAAGCTTTCTTT
CASRGTGGREAFF
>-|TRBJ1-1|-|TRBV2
TGTGCCAGCAGTGAAGCGTCAGGGATCACTGAAGCTTTCTTT
CASSEASGITEAFF
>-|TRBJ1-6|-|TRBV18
TGTGCCAGCCGAGGGGCGACAGGCCCCTATAATTCACCCCTCCACTTT
CASRGATGPYNSPLHF
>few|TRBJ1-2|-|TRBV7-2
TGTGCCAGCAGCTTAGATCCAAACTCTGAGGGCTACACCTTC
CASSLDPNSEGYTF
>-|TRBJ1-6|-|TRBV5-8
TGTGCCAGCAGCTTGGTGGTCACGGCACAGGGTGATTCACCCCTCCACTTT
CASSLVVTAQGDSPLHF
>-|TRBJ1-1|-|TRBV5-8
TGTGCCAGCAGCCACAGGGTGAACACTGAAGCTTTCTTT
CASSHRVNTEAFF
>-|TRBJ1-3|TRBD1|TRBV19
TGTGCCAGTAGTATGGACAGGAACTCTGGAAACACCATATATTTT
CASSMDRNSGNTIYF
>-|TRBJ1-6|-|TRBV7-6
TGTGCCAGCAGCAACCAGGGTGATTCACCCCTCCACTTT
CASSNQGDSPLHF
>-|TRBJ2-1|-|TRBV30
TGTGCCTGGATGTACGGGAACGTATACAATGAGCAGTTCTTC
CAWMYGNVYNEQFF
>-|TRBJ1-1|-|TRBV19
TGTGCCAGTACGTTCAGGGGCCGCGGTATGAACACTGAAGCTTTCTTT
CASTFRGRGMNTEAFF
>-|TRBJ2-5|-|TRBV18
TGTGCCAGCTCACCGGGGACACTCCAAGAGACCCAGTACTTC
CASSPGTLQETQYF
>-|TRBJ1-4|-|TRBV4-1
TGCGCCAGCAGCCGCCAGGCGGGGAAGGATGAAAAACTGTTTTTT
CASSRQAGKDEKLFF
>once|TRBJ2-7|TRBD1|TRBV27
TGTGCCAGCAGTTTCACCAAGGACAGGGAGTGGCTGCAGCAGTACTTC
CASSFTKDREWLQQYF
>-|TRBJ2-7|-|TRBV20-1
TGCAGTGCCACACAGGGGGGGCTACAATACTTC
CSATQGGLQYF
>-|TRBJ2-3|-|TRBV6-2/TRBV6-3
TGTGCCAGCAGTTACCCGCAGGGTGGCACAGATACGCAGTATTTT
CASSYPQGGTDTQYF
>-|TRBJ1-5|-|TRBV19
TGTGCCAGTATCGTTAGCATCTATAGCAATCAGCCCCAGCATTTT
CASIVSIYSNQPQHF
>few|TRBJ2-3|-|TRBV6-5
TGTGCCAGCGTCCTAGATACGCAGTATTTT
CASVLDTQYF
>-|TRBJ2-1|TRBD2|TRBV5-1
TGCGCCAGCAGCTCGGATGTAGCGGGGGGGTTTGACAATGAGCAGTTCTTC
CASSSDVAGGFDNEQFF
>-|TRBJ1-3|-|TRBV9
TGTGCCAGCAGCAGAGGCGACCACTCTGGAAACACCATATATTTT
CASSRGDHSGNTIYF
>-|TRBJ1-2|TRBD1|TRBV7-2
TGTGCCAGCAGCTTAGTAGGGGACAGGGTTGACTACACCTTC
CASSLVGDRVDYTF
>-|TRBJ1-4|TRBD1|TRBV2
TGTGCCAGTTACAGGGGGCGGTCAACTAATGAAAAACTGTTTTTT
CASYRGRSTNEKLFF
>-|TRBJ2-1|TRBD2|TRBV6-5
TGTGCCAGCAGTCCTGGACTAGTCCACAATGAGCAGTTCTTC
CASSPGLVHNEQFF
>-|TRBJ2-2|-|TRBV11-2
TGTGCCAGCAGCTTAGATCGGGAGCGGGAGCTGTTTTTT
CASSLDRERELFF
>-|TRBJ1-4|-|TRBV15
TGTGCCACCAGCCCCCGGGTTGGAAATGAAAAACTGTTTTTT
CATSPRVGNEKLFF
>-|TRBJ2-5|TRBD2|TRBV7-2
TGTGCCAGCAGCTTAGGATCGGGGAGGGAGGAGACCCAGTACTTC
CASSLGSGREETQYF
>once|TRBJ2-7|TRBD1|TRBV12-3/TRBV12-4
TGTGCCAGCAGTGGACAGGGGAACGAGCAGTACTTC
CASSGQGNEQYF
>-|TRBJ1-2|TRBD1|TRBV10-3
TGTGCCATCAGTGATTCGACAGGGTACGGCTACACCTTC
CAISDSTGYGYTF
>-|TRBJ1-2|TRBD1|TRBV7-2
TGTGCCAGCAGCCCAGGACAGGAACTTAACTATGGCTACACCTTC
CASSPGQELNYGYTF
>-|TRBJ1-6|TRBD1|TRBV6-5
TGTGCCAGCAGGAAGGGACAGGGGATTGCACCCCTCCACTTT
CASRKGQGIAPLHF
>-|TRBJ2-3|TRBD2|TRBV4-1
TGCGCCAGCAGCCAACCCCCCCGGACTAGCGGGGATTCTAGCACAGATACGCAGTATTTT
CASSQPPRTSGDSSTDTQYF